Given below is one TCR beta chain in context. Its antigen is unidentified. The data belong to a study of cytomegalovirus exposure and HLA in healthy donors. Study results and limitations: Some V segments (TRBV6-2 and TRBV6-3 among them) were excluded as indistinguishable. Association of a missense DCLRE1C variant with TCR beta V- and J-gene trimming was reported in a later analysis. Highest at DRB1 and lowest at HLA-C, TCR association rates differed among HLA loci in a later analysis. Segments of the TCR beta V type were, in most cases, productive about 90% or about 30% of the time in an earlier analysis.

PCR primers comprised 60 Vbeta and 13 Jbeta primers. Assay: immunoSEQ multiplex PCR; the TCRdb copy retains only in-frame clones and omits some. Among some 130,000 clones, roughly 80% were seen once, and the ten largest hold approximately 10%. The germline V gene encodes CDR1 LGHNA and CDR2 YNFKEQ. The CDR3 has 16 residues. V gave up 0 bases and J gave up 5 bases; unmatched junction bases: 10. This chain uses TRBV4-2 with TRBJ2-7, with TRBD1 identical over 7 bases. The clonotype comes from a woman in her forties or fifties in good health and CMV-seropositive. The sequenced sample consisted of PBMCs. The CDR3 loop is CASSQDSRKGANEQYF. Written as DNA, the CDR3 is TGTGCCAGCAGCCAAGACTCGAGAAAGGGGGCCAACGAGCAGTACTTC.